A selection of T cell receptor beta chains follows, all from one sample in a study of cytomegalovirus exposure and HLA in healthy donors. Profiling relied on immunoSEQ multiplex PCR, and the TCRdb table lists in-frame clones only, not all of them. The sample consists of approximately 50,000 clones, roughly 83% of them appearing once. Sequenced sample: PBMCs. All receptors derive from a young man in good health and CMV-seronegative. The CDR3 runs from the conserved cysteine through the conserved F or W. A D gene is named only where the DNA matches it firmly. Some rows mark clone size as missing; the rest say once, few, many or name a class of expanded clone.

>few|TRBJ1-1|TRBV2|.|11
CASSETDSGFF
TGTGCCAGCAGTGAGACGGACTCGGGTTTCTTT
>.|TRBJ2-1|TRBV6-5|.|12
CASSLSSGEQFF
TGTGCCAGCAGCCTTTCTTCGGGAGAGCAGTTCTTC
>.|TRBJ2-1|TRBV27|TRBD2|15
CASSFGGSAFNEQFF
TGTGCCAGCAGTTTCGGCGGGAGCGCCTTCAATGAGCAGTTCTTC
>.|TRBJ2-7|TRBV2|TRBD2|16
CAIGTSGILPHYEQYF
TGTGCCATCGGGACTAGCGGGATTTTGCCCCACTACGAGCAGTACTTC
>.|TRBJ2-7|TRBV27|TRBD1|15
CASSLTGPRHYEQYF
TGTGCCAGCAGTTTGACAGGGCCCCGACACTACGAGCAGTACTTC
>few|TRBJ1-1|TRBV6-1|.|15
CASSEAHGGGTEAFF
TGTGCCAGCAGTGAAGCGCATGGGGGGGGTACTGAAGCTTTCTTT
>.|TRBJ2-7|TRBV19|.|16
CASSIGGQLSSYEQYF
TGTGCCAGTAGTATAGGAGGGCAACTGAGCTCCTACGAGCAGTACTTC
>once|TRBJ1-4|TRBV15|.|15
CATSTDRSTNEKLFF
TGTGCCACCAGTACGGACAGATCAACTAATGAAAAACTGTTTTTT
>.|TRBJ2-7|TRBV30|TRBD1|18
CAWSLTYAGAGGFYEQYF
TGTGCCTGGAGTTTGACATATGCCGGGGCAGGGGGCTTTTACGAGCAGTACTTC
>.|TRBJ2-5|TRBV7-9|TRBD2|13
CGTGRGVQETQYF
TGTGGAACAGGGCGGGGGGTCCAAGAGACCCAGTACTTC
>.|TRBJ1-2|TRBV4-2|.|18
CASSQDMSLGASEGGYTF
TGTGCCAGCAGCCAAGATATGAGTCTTGGGGCGTCAGAAGGTGGCTACACCTTC
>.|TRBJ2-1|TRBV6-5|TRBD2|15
CASRLAGGNYNEQFF
TGTGCCAGCAGACTAGCGGGGGGGAACTACAATGAGCAGTTCTTC
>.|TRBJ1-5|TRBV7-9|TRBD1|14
CASSAGTGIQPQHF
TGTGCCAGCAGCGCGGGGACAGGAATACAACCCCAGCATTTT
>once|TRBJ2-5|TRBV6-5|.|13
CASRKTSQETQYF
TGTGCCAGCCGTAAAACCAGCCAAGAGACCCAGTACTTC
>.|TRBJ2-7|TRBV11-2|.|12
CASSLSGSEQYF
TGTGCCAGCAGCTTAAGTGGGAGCGAGCAGTACTTC
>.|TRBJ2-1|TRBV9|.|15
CASNRIGENYNEQFF
TGTGCCAGCAACCGGATAGGGGAAAACTACAATGAGCAGTTCTTC
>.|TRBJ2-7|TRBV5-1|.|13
CASSRLPVDEQYF
TGCGCCAGCAGCCGTCTTCCCGTCGACGAGCAGTACTTC
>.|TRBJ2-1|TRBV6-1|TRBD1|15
CASSPLGQGVDEQFF
TGTGCCAGCAGTCCCTTGGGACAGGGGGTGGATGAGCAGTTCTTC
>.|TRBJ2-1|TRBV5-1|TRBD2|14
CASSRAGGSHEQFF
TGCGCCAGCAGTCGAGCGGGAGGGTCTCATGAGCAGTTCTTC
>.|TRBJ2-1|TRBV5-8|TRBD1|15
CASSPRGQGSNEQFF
TGTGCCAGCAGTCCCCGGGGACAGGGATCTAATGAGCAGTTCTTC
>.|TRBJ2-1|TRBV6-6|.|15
CASSVWAGSYNEQFF
TGTGCCAGCAGTGTTTGGGCTGGCTCCTACAATGAGCAGTTCTTC
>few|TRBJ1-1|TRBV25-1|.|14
CASSEATGNTEAFF
TGTGCCAGCAGTGAAGCGACAGGGAACACTGAAGCTTTCTTT
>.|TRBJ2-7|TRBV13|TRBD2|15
CASSFLAGLNYEQYF
TGTGCCAGCAGCTTCCTAGCGGGGCTAAACTACGAGCAGTACTTC
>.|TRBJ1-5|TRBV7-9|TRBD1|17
CSSSLGAGQGFNQPQHF
TGTTCCAGCAGCTTAGGGGCGGGACAGGGGTTTAATCAGCCCCAGCATTTT
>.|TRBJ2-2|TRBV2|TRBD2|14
CASSGRREGGELFF
TGTGCCAGCAGTGGGAGAAGGGAGGGCGGGGAGCTGTTTTTT
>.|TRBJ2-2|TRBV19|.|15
CASSIDQGRAGELFF
TGTGCCAGTAGTATAGATCAGGGCCGAGCCGGGGAGCTGTTTTTT
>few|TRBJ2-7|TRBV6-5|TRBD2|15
CASSYRTSGVYEQYF
TGTGCCAGCAGTTACCGGACTAGCGGGGTCTACGAGCAGTACTTC
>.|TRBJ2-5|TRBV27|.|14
CASSPLGPRETQYF
TGTGCCAGCAGTCCCCTTGGGCCAAGGGAGACCCAGTACTTC
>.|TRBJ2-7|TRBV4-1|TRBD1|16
CASSQAGQGASYEQYF
TGCGCCAGCAGCCAAGCAGGACAGGGGGCCTCCTACGAGCAGTACTTC
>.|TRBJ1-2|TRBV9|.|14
CASSGAGPGYGYTF
TGTGCCAGCAGCGGGGCGGGACCAGGGTACGGCTACACCTTC
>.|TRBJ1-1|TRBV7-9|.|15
CASSSQGGSGTEAFF
TGTGCCAGCAGCTCCCAGGGAGGGTCGGGCACTGAAGCTTTCTTT
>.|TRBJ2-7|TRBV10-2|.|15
CASSGSGRSSYEQYF
TGCGCCAGCAGTGGTAGTGGGAGGTCCTCCTACGAGCAGTACTTC
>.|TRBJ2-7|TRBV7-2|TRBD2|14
CASRQTSASYEQYF
TGTGCCAGCAGGCAGACTAGCGCGTCCTACGAGCAGTACTTC
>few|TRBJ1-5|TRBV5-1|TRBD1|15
CASSLSGQGNQPQHF
TGCGCCAGCAGCTTGTCGGGACAGGGGAATCAGCCCCAGCATTTT
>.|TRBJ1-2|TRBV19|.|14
CASSIQAGNYGYTF
TGTGCCAGTAGTATTCAGGCAGGGAACTATGGCTACACCTTC
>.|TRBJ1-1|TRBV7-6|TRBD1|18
CASSQEKGAPVGTGEAFF
TGTGCCAGCAGCCAAGAAAAAGGAGCCCCGGTTGGGACAGGGGAAGCTTTCTTT
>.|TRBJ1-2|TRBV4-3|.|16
CASSQDSGGWNYGYTF
TGCGCCAGCAGCCAGGATTCGGGGGGGTGGAACTATGGCTACACCTTC
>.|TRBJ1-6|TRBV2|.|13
CASGASKNSPLHF
TGTGCCAGCGGAGCCAGCAAGAATTCACCCCTCCACTTT
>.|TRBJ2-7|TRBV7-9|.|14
CASSVSSRVDEQYF
TGTGCCAGCAGCGTTAGCTCTCGGGTGGATGAGCAGTACTTC
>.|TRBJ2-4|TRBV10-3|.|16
CAISGAGAGAKNIQYF
TGTGCCATCAGTGGTGCGGGGGCTGGGGCCAAAAACATTCAGTACTTC
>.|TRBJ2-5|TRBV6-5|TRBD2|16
CASSYSGGAWGETQYF
TGTGCCAGCAGTTATTCCGGGGGGGCTTGGGGGGAGACCCAGTACTTC
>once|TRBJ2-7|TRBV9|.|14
CASSVGWGGGEQYF
TGTGCCAGCAGCGTAGGTTGGGGAGGGGGCGAGCAGTACTTC
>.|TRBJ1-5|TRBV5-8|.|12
CASSLARQPQHF
TGTGCCAGCAGCTTGGCTAGACAGCCCCAGCATTTT
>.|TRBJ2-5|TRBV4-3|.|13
CASSQDTLQTQYF
TGCGCCAGCAGCCAAGATACATTGCAGACCCAGTACTTC
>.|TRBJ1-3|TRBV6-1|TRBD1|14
CASTGGISGNTIYF
TGTGCCAGCACAGGGGGTATATCTGGAAACACCATATATTTT
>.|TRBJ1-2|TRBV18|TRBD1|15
CASSPGQGVIYGYTF
TGTGCCAGCTCACCAGGACAGGGGGTTATCTATGGCTACACCTTC
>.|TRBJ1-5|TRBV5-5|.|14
CASTEYSINQPQHF
TGTGCCAGCACCGAATACAGTATTAATCAGCCCCAGCATTTT
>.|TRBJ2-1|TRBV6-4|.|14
CASSDSAEYNEQFF
TGTGCCAGCAGTGACTCGGCAGAATACAATGAGCAGTTCTTC
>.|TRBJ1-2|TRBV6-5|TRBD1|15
CASSSPGTGSYGYTF
TGTGCCAGCAGTTCCCCCGGGACAGGGTCATATGGCTACACCTTC
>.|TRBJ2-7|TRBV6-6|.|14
CASSSGGASYEQYF
TGTGCCAGCAGTTCTGGGGGGGCTTCCTACGAGCAGTACTTC
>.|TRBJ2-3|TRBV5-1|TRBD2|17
CASSRGTSGSLTDTQYF
TGCGCCAGCAGCAGGGGGACTAGCGGGTCCCTCACAGATACGCAGTATTTT
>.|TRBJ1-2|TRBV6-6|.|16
CASSYHLQGRAYGYTF
TGTGCCAGCAGTTACCACCTACAGGGTAGGGCCTATGGCTACACCTTC
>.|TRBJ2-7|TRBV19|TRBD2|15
CASSTVAGGSYEQYF
TGTGCCAGTAGTACCGTAGCGGGAGGATCCTACGAGCAGTACTTC